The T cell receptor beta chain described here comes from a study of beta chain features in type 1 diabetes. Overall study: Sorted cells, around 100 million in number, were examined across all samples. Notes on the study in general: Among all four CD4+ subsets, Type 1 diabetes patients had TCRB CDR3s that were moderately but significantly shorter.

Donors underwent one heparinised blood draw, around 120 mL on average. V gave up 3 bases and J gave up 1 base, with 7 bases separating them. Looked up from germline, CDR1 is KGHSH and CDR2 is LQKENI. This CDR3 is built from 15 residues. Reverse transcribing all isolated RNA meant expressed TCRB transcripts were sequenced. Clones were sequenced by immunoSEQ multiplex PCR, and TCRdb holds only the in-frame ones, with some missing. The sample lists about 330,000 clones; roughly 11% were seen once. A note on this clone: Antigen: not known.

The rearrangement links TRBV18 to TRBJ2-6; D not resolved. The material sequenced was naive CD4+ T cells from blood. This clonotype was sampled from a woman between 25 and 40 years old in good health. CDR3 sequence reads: CASSPDLSGANVLTF. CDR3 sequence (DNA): TGTGCCAGCTCACCCGACTTGTCTGGGGCCAACGTCCTGACTTTC.